This T cell receptor beta chain derives from a study of a mutant IDH1 vaccine in newly diagnosed glioma. The overall study: Vaccinations were initiated 4-6 weeks following radiotherapy alone, or were given together with temozolomide cycles. Treated individuals were around 60% male and approximately 38% female, averaging roughly 39 years of age.

With regard to this clone: What it recognizes is unknown.

Regarding time point: week 23, last vaccination. The vaccine gave 300 ug of a 20-mer mutant IDH1 peptide subcutaneously per dose. The data were produced by immunoSEQ multiplex PCR, yet TCRdb's version contains in-frame clones alone and is incomplete. This table has almost 85,000 clones, about 82% appearing once. Germline CDR1 reads LNHNV; CDR2 reads YYDKDF (reference sequence). The CDR3 runs to 17 residues. After removal of 1 base from V and 4 bases from J, the junction contained 11 bases not matched to a gene. V is TRBV15 and J is TRBJ1-2, with 8 bases lining up with TRBD1. This material consisted of PBMCs, taken from a glioma patient whose treatment included an IDH1 peptide vaccine. The sequence was obtained from a young man with glioma. Some clones in this sample may be carry-over from other donors' samples. The CDR3 DNA follows: TGTGCCACCAGCAGAGGCCCGCAGGGGGCCCTCTCCTATGGCTACACCTTC. It encodes CATSRGPQGALSYGYTF.